This record concerns one T cell receptor beta chain sequence. The assay was immunoSEQ multiplex PCR, and TCRdb's table has in-frame clones only and misses some. The sample carries about 54,000 clones, nearly 96% recorded once. The V gene's germline CDR1 is LNHDA and CDR2 SQIVND (reference sequence). This CDR3 has 13 amino acids. V shed 3 bases and J 5 bases; nucleotides not matched to a gene: 2. The data belong to a study of control samples from healthy donors and cancer patients. This sequence joins TRBV19 and TRBJ2-3, with TRBD2 identical over 7 bases. The TCR sequence derives from a woman aged 25 to 45 in good health. The specimen sequenced was blood. CDR3 sequence: CASSIGGVDTQYF. The CDR3 DNA follows: TGTGCCAGTAGTATTGGGGGGGTAGATACGCAGTATTTT. The whole variable domain, filled in from reference TRBV19 and TRBJ2-3, reads DGGITQSPKYLFRKEGQNVTLSCEQNLNHDAMYWYRQDPGQGLRLIYYSQIVNDFQKGDIAEGYSVSREKKESFPLTVTSAQKNPTAFYLCASSIGGVDTQYFGPGTRLTVL.